The 2 T cell receptor beta chains presented below share a single source sample, sequenced in a study of Ad26.COV2.S vaccination and SARS-CoV-2 variants. The repertoire was sequenced with immunoSEQ multiplex PCR; TCRdb's copy has only in-frame clones and lacks some. Here the sample spans 100,000 or so clones, over 70% being singletons. Source: peripheral blood, taken after recovery from COVID-19. The origin of the receptors is a human donor who had recovered from COVID-19.

This clone was seen once. This chain uses TRBV5-5 with TRBJ2-3; 10 nucleotides agree with TRBD1. The ends lost 4 bases at V and 2 bases at J; junction bases unmatched: 7. The CDR3 contains 16 residues. Germline loops: CDR1 SGHKS, CDR2 YYEKEE (reference sequence). Written as DNA, the CDR3 is TGTGCCAGCAGCGGAGGGACAGGGGCATTCACAGATACGCAGTATTTT. Translation gives CASSGGTGAFTDTQYF.

The chain links TRBV27 to TRBJ2-1, with 9 bases lining up with TRBD2. Germline V gene sequence: CDR1 MNHEY, CDR2 SMNVEV (reference sequence). The V and J ends lost 6 bases and 8 bases, in that order; junction bases with no gene match: 8. The CDR3 length is 14 residues. Written as DNA, the CDR3 is TGTGCCAGCAGATATGGCGGGGGGGCTGATGAGCAGTTCTTC. Protein product: CASRYGGGADEQFF.